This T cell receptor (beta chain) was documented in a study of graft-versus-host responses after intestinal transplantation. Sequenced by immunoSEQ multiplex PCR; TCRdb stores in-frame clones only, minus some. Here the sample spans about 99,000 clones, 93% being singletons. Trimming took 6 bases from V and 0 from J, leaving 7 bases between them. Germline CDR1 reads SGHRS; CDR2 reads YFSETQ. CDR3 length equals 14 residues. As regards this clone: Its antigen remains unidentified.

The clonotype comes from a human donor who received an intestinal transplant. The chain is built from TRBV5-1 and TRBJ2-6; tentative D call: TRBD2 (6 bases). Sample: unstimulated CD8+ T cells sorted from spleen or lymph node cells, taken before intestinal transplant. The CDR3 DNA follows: TGCGCCAGCACCGGGGGCTCTGGGGCCAACGTCCTGACTTTC. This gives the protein CASTGGSGANVLTF.